This TCR beta chain was sequenced in a study of blood T cell repertoires in COVID-19. In the study overall: The analysed material was cDNA or gDNA that came from T cells, B-cell-depleted T cells, or PBMCs.

The method was immunoSEQ multiplex PCR; TCRdb's version includes in-frame clones alone and lacks a portion of them. The table records 260,000 or so clones, over 70% of them present only once. This clonotype originated in a man older than 75 with acute or convalescent COVID-19. The sample taken for sequencing was peripheral blood.

The CDR3 DNA follows: TGTGCCAGCTTGCGGGCAACTAATGAAAAACTGTTTTTT. Its translation is CASLRATNEKLFF. The chain joins TRBV28 to TRBJ1-4; D remains ambiguous. The germline gives CDR1 MDHEN, CDR2 SYDVKM. Trimming shortened V by 8 bases and J by 0 bases, and 7 bases separated the two germline ends. The CDR3 is made up of 13 amino acids.